A single sample is the source of the 11 T cell receptor beta chains below, sequenced in a study of CD8+ T cells in alopecia areata. Reverse transcribed after extraction, RNA yielded cDNA as the sequencing template. The method was immunoSEQ multiplex PCR; TCRdb's version includes in-frame clones alone and lacks a portion of them. The sample lists 170,000 or so clones; about 53% were seen once. The treatment here: oral pan-JAK inhibitor, 5-10 mg twice daily. The starting material was CD8+ T cells sorted from blood, obtained at week 24, from a patient treated with tofacitinib. The receptors originated from a human donor with alopecia areata.

This chain uses TRBV4-3 with TRBJ2-1; 9 bases fit TRBD1. CDR3 length: 17 amino acids. Germline assignment: CDR1 LGHNA and CDR2 YSLEER. V gave up 0 bases and J gave up 4 bases; unmatched junction bases: 7. The DNA of the CDR3 is TGCGCCAGCAGCCAAGATCAGTCGGGACAGGGATACAATGAGCAGTTCTTC. It is translated as CASSQDQSGQGYNEQFF.

This clone has ten or more counts. One end of the junction fails to match germline, which may point to a read error. The identical CDR3 is also encoded by other nucleotide sequences in the sample. The chain employs TRBV7-3 and TRBJ1-2; D unresolved. CDR1 and CDR2 from the germline V gene are SGHTA and FQGTGA. The CDR3 covers 16 residues. The CDR3 here is CASSQVSLATDYGYTF. The CDR3 coding sequence is TGCGCCAGCAGCCAAGTTTCGCTAGCCACAGACTATGGCTACACCTTC.

On this clone itself: The sample contains more than one DNA sequence encoding this CDR3. V and J are TRBV14 and TRBJ1-2, with D hard to call. Germline V gives CDR1 SGHDN, CDR2 FVKESK. This CDR3 comprises 13 residues. Trimming took 1 base from V and 4 from J, leaving 7 bases between them. The CDR3 sequence is CASSQGSVYGYTF. CDR3 DNA: TGTGCCAGCAGCCAAGGGTCGGTCTATGGCTACACCTTC.

V is TRBV10-2 and J is TRBJ1-2; D perhaps matches TRBD1 (5 bases). CDR3 size: 15 residues. With 2 bases removed from V and 6 bases from J, the gap between germline ends came to 16 bases. From germline, CDR1 is WSHSY and CDR2 SAAADI. CDR3 protein: CASSEKGMFRDGYTF. The CDR3 DNA is TGCGCCAGCAGTGAGAAGGGGATGTTCCGCGATGGCTACACCTTC.

V and J are TRBV7-9 and TRBJ1-2, with D perhaps TRBD1 (6 bases). The CDR3 has 18 amino acids. From germline, CDR1 is SEHNR and CDR2 FQNEAQ (reference sequence). V lost 5 bases and J lost 5, with 27 bases in between. CDR3: CASSHHTGTLGNLYGYTF. In DNA, the CDR3 is TGTGCCAGCAGCCATCACACAGGGACCCTGGGTAACCTGTATGGCTACACCTTC.

The chain recombines TRBV5-1 with TRBJ2-3; 10 positions agree with TRBD2. The trim removed 5 bases at V and 0 bases at J, leaving 3 bases unmatched. The CDR3 runs 15 residues. Germline CDR1 is SGHRS and CDR2 is YFSETQ. The CDR3: CASSASGGSTDTQYF. For the CDR3, the DNA is TGCGCCAGCAGTGCTAGCGGGGGAAGCACAGATACGCAGTATTTT.

Comment on this clone: One end of the junction is discordant with germline, which a read error may explain. The genes are TRBV2 and TRBJ1-1; D call uncertain. CDR3 length: 13 residues. Germline V CDR1 and CDR2: SNHLY, FYNNEI. The CDR3 protein is CASTEYTNTEAFF. The CDR3, as DNA: TGTGCCAGCACTGAATACACGAACACTGAAGCTTTCTTT. Complete variable domain (other parts from reference TRBV2 and TRBJ1-1): EPEVTQTPSHQVTQMGQEVILRCVPISNHLYFYWYRQILGQKVEFLVSFYNNEISEKSEIFDDQFSVERPDGSNFTLKIRSTKLEDSAMYFCASTEYTNTEAFFGQGTRLTVV.

The V gene is TRBV7-3, the J gene TRBJ2-1; the match to TRBD2 covers 9 bases. V was clipped by 5 bases and J by 7 bases; unmatched bases: 6. Germline CDR1 and CDR2: SGHTA and FQGTGA. CDR3 length equals 14 residues. The CDR3 sequence: CASSPRAGGNEQFF. CDR3 in DNA: TGTGCCAGCAGCCCAAGAGCGGGGGGAAATGAGCAGTTCTTC.

Turning to this clone: This CDR3 is also generated by other DNA sequences in the sample. The chain couples TRBV5-1 to TRBJ2-1; no reliable D call. The V end was cut by 3 bases, the J end by 4 bases, with 2 bases between. This CDR3 comprises 11 residues. Germline lookup yields CDR1 SGHRS and CDR2 YFSETQ. The CDR3 nucleotides read TGCGCCAGCAGCTCTTACAATGAGCAGTTCTTC. Translated: CASSSYNEQFF. Complete variable domain (other parts from reference TRBV5-1 and TRBJ2-1): KAGVTQTPRYLIKTRGQQVTLSCSPISGHRSVSWYQQTPGQGLQFLFEYFSETQRNKGNFPGRFSGRQFSNSRSEMNVSTLELGDSALYLCASSSYNEQFFGPGTRLTVL.

The V and J genes are TRBV7-9 and TRBJ1-2; 8 bases line up with TRBD1. Looked up from germline, CDR1 is SEHNR and CDR2 is FQNEAQ (reference sequence). V shed 1 base and J 1 base; nucleotides not matched to a gene: 2. The CDR3 is 15 residues long. Here the CDR3 DNA reads TGTGCCAGCAGCTTAGTTACAGGGGGTAACTATGGCTACACCTTC. Amino acid sequence: CASSLVTGGNYGYTF.

The CDR3 nucleotides read TGTGCCTACGGACTAGCGGGGTACGAGCAGTACTTC. It specifies CAYGLAGYEQYF. The rearrangement uses TRBV30 and TRBJ2-7; 12 nucleotides align to TRBD2. Looked up from germline, CDR1 is GTSNPN and CDR2 is SVGIG (reference sequence). Trimming removed 7 bases from V and 4 bases from J; junction bases left unmatched: 2. This CDR3 is built from 12 residues.